This TCR beta chain was recorded in a study of shared clonotypes between healthy human individuals. Libraries were prepared by immunoSEQ multiplex PCR; TCRdb keeps only in-frame clonotypes and omits some of them. The data show hundreds of thousands of clones, around 78% seen once. CDR1 and CDR2 (germline): LGHNA, YSLEER. This CDR3 comprises 18 residues. Trimming cost V 5 bases and J 2 bases; bases outside gene matches: 12. Sequencing was carried out using PBMCs. This sequence was found in a woman in her thirties or forties in good health. Some clones in this sample may be carry-over from other donors' samples. The chain carries TRBV4-3 and TRBJ2-3; 11 bases agree with TRBD2. As DNA, the CDR3 is TGCGCCAGCAGCGGTTGGGGTGTTAGCGGGAGGGACACAGATACGCAGTATTTT. Amino acid sequence: CASSGWGVSGRDTDTQYF.